This section outlines one T cell receptor beta chain sequence together with its context. Antigen: not known. These data are taken from a study of human CD8 memory T cell subsets. Construction of TCR beta libraries was accomplished by means of UMI-labeled 5' RACE. TCRdb reworked the 5' RACE reads into one entry per CDR3 protein, no DNA. This listing includes about 4,000 distinct CDR3 sequences. The CDR3 is 12 residues long. Germline values: CDR1 SGHNT, CDR2 YYREEE (reference sequence). Notes on the study in general: Compared with precursor exhausted T cells, stem-like memory T cells were suggested by Chao1 estimates to be more diverse.

This clonotype was obtained from a human donor in good health. The gene calls are TRBV5-4 and TRBJ2-1. The sample taken for sequencing was CD8+ T cells from PBMCs. CDR3 amino acids: CASSLLYNEQFF.